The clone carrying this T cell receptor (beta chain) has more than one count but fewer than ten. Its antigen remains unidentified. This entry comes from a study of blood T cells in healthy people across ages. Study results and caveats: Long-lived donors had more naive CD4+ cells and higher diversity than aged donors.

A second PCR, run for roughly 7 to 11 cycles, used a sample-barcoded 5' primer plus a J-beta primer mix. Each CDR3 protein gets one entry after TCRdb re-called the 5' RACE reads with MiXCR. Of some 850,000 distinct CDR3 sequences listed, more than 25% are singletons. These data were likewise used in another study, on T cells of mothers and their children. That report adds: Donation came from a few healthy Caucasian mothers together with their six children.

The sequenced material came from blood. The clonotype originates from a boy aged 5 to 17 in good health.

This CDR3 reads CASSPDRGPTNEKLFF. The CDR3 DNA reads as TGCGCCAGCAGCCCGGACAGGGGTCCAACTAATGAAAAACTGTTTTTT. The rearrangement joins TRBV5-1 to TRBJ1-4; 9 bases are shared with TRBD1. Looked up from germline, CDR1 is SGHRS and CDR2 is YFSETQ. V lost 4 bases and J lost 0; bases outside the gene matches: 4. This CDR3 comprises 16 residues.